These 29 T cell receptor beta chains came from one sample sequenced in a study of blood T cell repertoires in COVID-19. Assay used: immunoSEQ multiplex PCR; TCRdb lists only in-frame clones, some missing. In the table there are over 150,000 clones, approximately 85% of which are singletons. Sequenced sample: peripheral blood. The receptors were gathered from a man aged 55 to 70 with COVID-19, enrolled during active disease.

The rearrangement joins TRBV24-1 to TRBJ2-3; a possible D gene is TRBD1 (5 bases). The germline V gene encodes CDR1 KGHDR and CDR2 SFDVKD. CDR3 size: 12 residues. Trimming pared 9 bases from V and 2 bases from J, leaving 8 bases between. The CDR3, as DNA: TGTGCCACCGGCAGGGACACAGATACGCAGTATTTT. It is translated as CATGRDTDTQYF.

The chain carries TRBV19 and TRBJ2-2; D perhaps matches TRBD2 (6 bases). The CDR3 sequence is 15 residues long. V lost 3 bases and J lost 1, with 9 bases in between. CDR1 LNHDA and CDR2 SQIVND come from the germline V gene (reference sequence). This chain's CDR3 is CASSITGVNTGELFF. The CDR3 nucleotides read TGTGCCAGTAGTATTACGGGGGTGAACACCGGGGAGCTGTTTTTT. Drawing the rest from reference TRBV19 and TRBJ2-2, the complete variable domain is DGGITQSPKYLFRKEGQNVTLSCEQNLNHDAMYWYRQDPGQGLRLIYYSQIVNDFQKGDIAEGYSVSREKKESFPLTVTSAQKNPTAFYLCASSITGVNTGELFFGEGSRLTVL.

The chain recombines TRBV2 with TRBJ1-2; D gene ambiguous. V was cut by 3 bases and J by 1 base, with 3 bases left in between. Per germline, CDR1 SNHLY and CDR2 FYNNEI. CDR3 size: 12 residues. CDR3 DNA: TGTGCCAGCAGTGACAATAACTATGGCTACACCTTC. Its protein is CASSDNNYGYTF.

This rearrangement joins TRBV24-1 to TRBJ2-3; D perhaps matches TRBD1 (6 bases). Germline CDR1 is KGHDR and CDR2 is SFDVKD. V lost 5 bases and J lost 4, with 15 bases in between. The CDR3 totals 15 residues. The CDR3 sequence is CATSVPRGTADTQYF. CDR3 coding DNA: TGTGCCACCAGTGTACCCAGGGGTACAGCAGATACGCAGTATTTT.

This clone was seen a few times. The chain employs TRBV4-1 and TRBJ2-1; 10 bases align to TRBD1. The CDR3 has 19 amino acids. The J segment lost 5 bases and the V segment lost 0 bases, leaving 13 bases of the junction unmatched. Germline CDR1 is MGHRA and CDR2 is YSYEKL. CDR3 sequence: CASSQDLGDRGRRDNEQFF. For the CDR3, the DNA is TGCGCCAGCAGCCAAGATTTGGGAGACAGGGGGCGTCGGGACAATGAGCAGTTCTTC.

This sequence joins TRBV20-1 and TRBJ2-7, with a weak D call TRBD2 (6 bases). V was pared by 3 bases and J by 3 bases, with 12 bases between. Germline V lookup: CDR1 DFQATT, CDR2 SNEGSKA (reference sequence). The CDR3 runs to 13 residues. The CDR3 here is CSASRGINYEQYF. CDR3 nucleotides: TGCAGTGCTAGTCGCGGGATTAACTACGAGCAGTACTTC.

In this sample, this clone turned up once. This chain joins TRBV27 and TRBJ1-6, with a weak D call TRBD1 (6 bases). Between the trimmed V and J ends, which lost 5 bases and 8 bases, there was a span of 19 bases. The CDR3 consists of 16 residues. Germline V CDR1 and CDR2: MNHEY, SMNVEV (reference sequence). The CDR3 region is CASSRYIGGTHSPLHF. CDR3 sequence (DNA): TGTGCCAGCAGTAGATATATAGGGGGAACTCATTCACCCCTCCACTTT.

The chain uses TRBV11-2 and TRBJ2-3, with 7 bases aligning to TRBD1. Germline assignment: CDR1 SGHAT and CDR2 FQNNGV. The CDR3 is 15 amino acids. Trimming removed 4 bases from V and 2 bases from J; junction bases left unmatched: 6. Here the CDR3 DNA reads TGTGCCAGCAGCTACAACAGGGGCACCACAGATACGCAGTATTTT. The encoded protein is CASSYNRGTTDTQYF.

This chain connects TRBV29-1 to TRBJ1-1, with 7 bases identical to TRBD1. The trim removed 7 bases at V and 6 bases at J, leaving 11 bases unmatched. Germline CDR1 SQVTM, CDR2 ANQGSEA. This CDR3 has 13 amino acids. Here the CDR3 DNA reads TGCAGCGGACACAGGGGATCCAGTCCTGAAGCTTTCTTT. It encodes CSGHRGSSPEAFF.

Only one count was recorded for this clone. This chain joins TRBV24-1 and TRBJ2-5; D may be TRBD2 (6 bases). The CDR3 contains 16 residues. V was pared by 3 bases and J by 1 base, with 14 bases between. Germline V lookup: CDR1 KGHDR, CDR2 SFDVKD. CDR3: CATSDPLRDSQETQYF. DNA for the CDR3: TGTGCCACCAGTGATCCTCTAAGGGACTCCCAAGAGACCCAGTACTTC.

A note on this clone: This sample includes further DNA sequences coding for the same CDR3. The genes are TRBV12-3 or TRBV12-4 and TRBJ2-2, with TRBD1 as a possible D gene (5 bases). The CDR3 contains 13 residues. V lost 5 bases and J lost 1, with 5 bases in between. CDR3 nucleotides: TGTGCCAGCAGTAGGGGGAACACCGGGGAGCTGTTTTTT. Amino acids: CASSRGNTGELFF.

The chain is built from TRBV6-2 or TRBV6-3 and TRBJ1-1; D perhaps matches TRBD1 (5 bases). This CDR3 is 15 amino acids long. V was trimmed by 0 bases and J by 10 bases, leaving 18 bases between them. The germline V gene has CDR1 MNHEY and CDR2 SVGEGT. The CDR3 is CASSYSGRAGRGAFF. The CDR3 coding sequence is TGTGCCAGCAGTTACTCGGGCCGGGCGGGACGGGGAGCTTTCTTT.

The chain couples TRBV24-1 to TRBJ1-2, with D perhaps matching TRBD1 (5 bases). This CDR3 is 13 amino acids long. CDR1 and CDR2 from the germline V gene are KGHDR and SFDVKD. V was trimmed by 4 bases and J by 2 bases, leaving 7 bases between them. The CDR3 DNA reads TGTGCCACCAGTGAAGACAGCAACTATGGCTACACCTTC. The encoded protein is CATSEDSNYGYTF.

This clone was observed once. This sequence joins TRBV6-5 and TRBJ2-3; TRBD2 agrees at 7 bases. Germline trimming cut 8 bases from V and 4 bases from J; bases unmatched to any gene: 12. The length of the CDR3 is 15 residues. The germline V gene has CDR1 MNHEY and CDR2 SVGAGI. The CDR3 region has the DNA TGTGCCAGCTCTTCCCCCGGCGGGAGTTCAGATACGCAGTATTTT. It codes for CASSSPGGSSDTQYF.

The chain has TRBV4-3 and TRBJ2-3, with 12 bases matching TRBD2. The CDR3 sequence is 16 residues long. Trimming cost V 4 bases and J 5 bases; bases outside gene matches: 7. Germline lookup yields CDR1 LGHNA and CDR2 YSLEER. Here the CDR3 reads CASSLEASGRVDTQYF. Here the CDR3 DNA reads TGCGCCAGCAGCCTAGAGGCTAGCGGGAGGGTAGATACGCAGTATTTT.

V and J are TRBV19 and TRBJ1-2, with TRBD1 matching 9 bases. This CDR3 is 14 amino acids long. The V gene end was trimmed by 6 bases and the J gene end by 4 bases; junction bases not matched to a gene: 6. Germline V gene sequence: CDR1 LNHDA, CDR2 SQIVND (reference sequence). The CDR3 protein is CASSQNRGPYGYTF. DNA of the CDR3: TGTGCCAGTAGCCAAAACAGGGGGCCCTATGGCTACACCTTC.

V is TRBV5-1 and J is TRBJ1-2, with 10 bases matching TRBD1. Per germline, CDR1 SGHRS and CDR2 YFSETQ. The CDR3 runs to 15 residues. V shed 3 bases and J 8 bases; nucleotides not matched to a gene: 10. CDR3 DNA sequence: TGCGCCAGCAGCTACGCCTGGACAGGGGGAGGCGGCTACACCTTC. As protein: CASSYAWTGGGGYTF.

The J gene is TRBJ1-4, the V gene TRBV28, with D possibly being TRBD1 (6 bases). V shed 2 bases and J shed 8 bases, with 12 bases lying between them. Germline CDR1 reads MDHEN; CDR2 reads SYDVKM. The CDR3 has 14 residues. The CDR3 spells CASSLSRGGEKLFF. CDR3 DNA sequence: TGTGCCAGCAGTTTAAGCAGGGGTGGGGAAAAACTGTTTTTT.

The chain links TRBV4-3 to TRBJ1-1; a possible D gene is TRBD1 (5 bases). CDR1 LGHNA and CDR2 YSLEER come from the germline V gene. V shed 0 bases and J shed 5 bases, with 19 bases lying between them. CDR3 length: 17 residues. The CDR3 coding sequence is TGCGCCAGCAGCCAAGATCGGGCTGGGAGGGGAAGGACTGAAGCTTTCTTT. The encoded protein is CASSQDRAGRGRTEAFF.

V gene TRBV19 combines with J gene TRBJ1-4, with a possible D match to TRBD1 (5 bases). This CDR3 contains 14 residues. V dropped 6 bases and J dropped 2 bases, with 10 bases sitting between them. Germline CDR1 and CDR2: LNHDA and SQIVND (reference sequence). CDR3 coding DNA: TGTGCCAGTAGCCAGGGTTACACTAATGAAAAACTGTTTTTT. Residues: CASSQGYTNEKLFF.

The chain uses TRBV11-1 and TRBJ1-6; 8 positions agree with TRBD1. Trimming at V came to 8 bases and at J to 18 bases, leaving 18 bases not matched to a gene. The CDR3 totals 14 residues. From germline, CDR1 is SGHAT and CDR2 FQDESV (reference sequence). This chain's CDR3 is CASVPQGAQENPHF. CDR3 sequence (DNA): TGTGCCAGCGTACCGCAGGGGGCGCAGGAGAACCCCCACTTT.

This sequence joins TRBV30 and TRBJ1-5; TRBD1 aligns across 8 bases. This CDR3 comprises 18 residues. Per the germline V gene, CDR1 is GTSNPN and CDR2 is SVGIG (reference sequence). V lost 5 bases to trimming and J lost 3 bases; unmatched junction nucleotides: 18. The CDR3 sequence: CAWPTGTGVGRDNQPQHF. The CDR3 region has the DNA TGTGCCTGGCCAACCGGGACAGGCGTAGGGAGGGACAATCAGCCCCAGCATTTT.

The V call is TRBV4-3, the J call TRBJ2-7, with a tentative D call TRBD2 (6 bases). CDR1 and CDR2 (germline): LGHNA, YSLEER. This CDR3 contains 18 residues. The V and J ends lost 0 bases and 2 bases respectively, with 20 bases between them. The CDR3 bases are TGCGCCAGCAGCCAAGATTTAAGGTCGGGAGTTCGTCCCTACGAGCAGTACTTC. Translated, it gives CASSQDLRSGVRPYEQYF.

V and J are TRBV24-1 and TRBJ1-2, with TRBD1 matching over 7 bases. CDR3 length equals 15 residues. The germline V gene encodes CDR1 KGHDR and CDR2 SFDVKD. Trimming removed 1 base from V and 3 bases from J; junction bases left unmatched: 4. The CDR3 loop reads CATSDFSGGDYGYTF. The CDR3 DNA reads as TGTGCCACCAGTGATTTTTCAGGGGGTGACTATGGCTACACCTTC.

This chain connects TRBV4-3 to TRBJ2-7, with 8 bases aligning to TRBD1. The CDR3 loop spans 13 amino acids. Germline V lookup: CDR1 LGHNA, CDR2 YSLEER. V was pared by 5 bases and J by 5 bases, with 5 bases of the junction left unmatched. DNA of the CDR3: TGCGCCAGCAGCGCGACAGGGGCGGACGAGCAGTACTTC. This encodes CASSATGADEQYF.

A single count supports this clone. The genes are TRBV2 and TRBJ1-4; D is possibly TRBD1 (6 bases). The V and J ends lost 5 bases and 8 bases respectively, with 15 bases between them. The CDR3 contains 14 residues. CDR1 is SNHLY and CDR2 is FYNNEI in the germline V gene. The CDR3 DNA reads as TGTGCCAGCAGTCACAGGGAGATCGTCGAAAAACTGTTTTTT. Translation gives CASSHREIVEKLFF.

The CDR3 region is CASGRSGTGAFEQYF. CDR3 DNA sequence: TGTGCTAGTGGTCGATCCGGGACAGGGGCTTTCGAGCAGTACTTC. The rearrangement links TRBV12-5 to TRBJ2-7; 10 bases agree with TRBD1. V was pared by 5 bases and J by 6 bases, with 10 bases of the junction left unmatched. Germline V lookup: CDR1 LGHNT, CDR2 FRNRAP. This CDR3 contains 15 residues.

This CDR3 reads CASSLTPDSLTGELFF. CDR3 sequence (DNA): TGTGCCAGCAGCTTAACCCCGGACAGCCTAACCGGGGAGCTGTTTTTT. The gene calls are TRBV7-3 and TRBJ2-2, with a possible D match to TRBD1 (6 bases). The CDR3 is made up of 16 amino acids. V lost 0 bases and J lost 5, with 13 bases in between. CDR1 is SGHTA and CDR2 is FQGTGA in the germline V gene.

The V gene is TRBV11-3, the J gene TRBJ2-5; a possible D gene is TRBD1 (6 bases). The CDR3 spans 15 residues. Per the germline V gene, CDR1 is SGHNT and CDR2 is YENEEA. V lost 5 bases and J 1 base, leaving 14 bases between the germline ends. The CDR3 spells CASSQGITSQETQYF. For the CDR3, the DNA is TGTGCCAGCAGCCAGGGGATCACATCCCAAGAGACCCAGTACTTC. The whole variable domain, remainder taken from reference TRBV11-3 and TRBJ2-5, is EAGVVQSPRYKIIEKKQPVAFWCNPISGHNTLYWYLQNLGQGPELLIRYENEEAVDDSQLPKDRFSAERLKGVDSTLKIQPAELGDSAVYLCASSQGITSQETQYFGPGTRLLVL.